The 32 T cell receptor beta chains below were found in one sample sequenced in a study of human T cells and chemical hapten exposure. TCRdb reanalysed the RACE reads using MiXCR and keeps one entry per CDR3 protein. The data contain roughly 39,000 distinct CDR3 sequences, 10% to 15% of them singletons. The time point here: patch test 3, about 24 weeks after DPC sensitization. Specified treatment: therapeutic diphenylcyclopropenone sensitization with weekly scalp DPC. Unfractionated whole blood yielded total RNA. Sample: whole blood, taken in connection with sensitization to the hapten diphenylcyclopropenone (DPC). All receptors derive from a woman in her thirties or forties with alopecia areata. Some clones in this sample may be carry-over from other donors' samples.

The sample holds many counts of this clonotype. The chain combines TRBV6-6 with TRBJ2-7; unclear D gene. Deletions cut 5 bases from V and 5 bases from J, with 19 bases between. CDR1 and CDR2 from the germline V gene are MNHNY and SVGAGI (reference sequence). The CDR3 consists of 15 residues. The CDR3 bases are TGTGCCAGCAGTAACACTTCACCCCCGTACGACGAGCAGTACTTC. The encoded protein is CASSNTSPPYDEQYF.

In this sample, this clonotype turned up a few times. The chain combines TRBV28 with TRBJ2-7; the match to TRBD2 covers 10 bases. The CDR3 is made up of 14 amino acids. V was pared by 6 bases and J by 6 bases, with 8 bases of the junction left unmatched. The germline V gene has CDR1 MDHEN and CDR2 SYDVKM. DNA of the CDR3: TGTGCCAGCAGCTTAGCGGGAGGACCGGGCGAGCAGTACTTC. This sequence encodes CASSLAGGPGEQYF.

The chain joins TRBV6-5 to TRBJ1-3, with 9 bases matching TRBD1. Germline CDR1 and CDR2: MNHEY and SVGAGI. The CDR3 has 16 residues. The J segment lost 0 bases and the V segment lost 6 bases, leaving 6 bases of the junction unmatched. CDR3 protein: CASSTGGRISGNTIYF. The CDR3 nucleotides read TGTGCCAGCAGCACAGGGGGCCGAATCTCTGGAAACACCATATATTTT.

The chain uses TRBV27 and TRBJ2-1; perhaps D is TRBD1 or TRBD2 (5 bases each). Germline V CDR1 and CDR2: MNHEY, SMNVEV (reference sequence). Trimming removed 7 bases at V and 6 bases at J, with 16 bases between. The CDR3 is 14 amino acids. The CDR3 coding sequence is TGTGCCAGCAATACCCACAACGGGGCCAATGAGCAGTTCTTC. Translation gives CASNTHNGANEQFF.

This clonotype appeared many times. The rearrangement joins TRBV6-1 to TRBJ1-4; 8 bases agree with TRBD1. The CDR3 spans 17 residues. Germline V lookup: CDR1 MNHNS, CDR2 SASEGT. V gave up 5 bases and J gave up 8 bases; unmatched junction bases: 16. The CDR3 bases are TGTGCCAGCAGTCTTTACAACCTGGGGACAGGCCGCGAAAAACTGTTTTTT. Protein sequence: CASSLYNLGTGREKLFF.

The CDR3 DNA sequence: TGTGCCACCTATATGTCTGGGGCCAACGTCCTGACTTTC. It translates to CATYMSGANVLTF. The chain carries TRBV3-1 and TRBJ2-6; D gene uncertain. CDR3 size: 13 residues. Between the trimmed V and J ends, which lost 10 bases and 1 base, there was a span of 8 bases. CDR1 is LGHDT and CDR2 is YNNKEL in the germline V gene (reference sequence).

This clonotype occurred a few times. The chain combines TRBV4-2 with TRBJ2-1, with 9 nucleotides matching TRBD2. CDR1 is LGHNA, CDR2 YNFKEQ, per germline. The J segment lost 8 bases and the V segment lost 4 bases, leaving 15 bases of the junction unmatched. The CDR3 runs to 17 residues. The CDR3 is CASSPFFSSGISYEQFF. As DNA, the CDR3 is TGTGCCAGCAGCCCTTTTTTTTCTAGCGGGATATCTTATGAGCAGTTCTTC.

This clonotype was seen many times. The genes are TRBV25-1 and TRBJ2-7; D call uncertain. V was cut by 4 bases and J by 5 bases, with 15 bases left in between. Per the germline V gene, CDR1 is MGHDK and CDR2 is SYGVNS. The CDR3 is 14 residues long. CDR3 loop: CASSAPRAIDEQYF. CDR3 bases: TGTGCCAGCAGTGCCCCCCGAGCTATCGACGAGCAGTACTTC.

This clonotype showed up many times. The CDR3 nucleotides are TGTGCCAGCAGCCCTCTACTAGCGGGAGTTACCTACAATGAGCAGTTCTTC. It translates to CASSPLLAGVTYNEQFF. The chain links TRBV21-1 to TRBJ2-1; the D call of TRBD2 is as the table states it, not checked on the DNA. TRBV21-1 has pseudogene status. This CDR3 contains 17 residues.

This clonotype appeared a few times. V usage is TRBV29-1 and J usage is TRBJ2-7; 10 bases fit TRBD1. The CDR3 has 14 amino acids. Germline V gene sequence: CDR1 SQVTM, CDR2 ANQGSEA. V was pared by 7 bases and J by 4 bases, with 10 bases of the junction left unmatched. The CDR3 loop is CSAEGTGEIYEQYF. In nucleotides, the CDR3 is TGCAGCGCCGAAGGGACAGGGGAAATATACGAGCAGTACTTC.

The chain links TRBV29-1 to TRBJ2-2, with D unresolved. V was pared by 6 bases and J by 3 bases, with 5 bases between. CDR1 is SQVTM, CDR2 ANQGSEA, per germline. This CDR3 region has 11 residues. DNA for the CDR3: TGCAGCGTGACTCACACCGGGGAGCTGTTTTTT. Its translation: CSVTHTGELFF.

In this sample, this clonotype turned up a few times. The J gene is TRBJ1-5, the V gene TRBV27, with a possible D match to TRBD1 (6 bases). This CDR3 is built from 14 residues. Trimming took off 5 bases at V and 4 bases at J, with 12 bases between the two ends. CDR1 and CDR2 (germline): MNHEY, SMNVEV (reference sequence). CDR3 DNA: TGTGCCAGCAGTATAGGGGGTTGGAATCAGCCCCAGCATTTT. Translating gives CASSIGGWNQPQHF.

The gene calls are TRBV19 and TRBJ2-2, with 11 bases lining up with TRBD2. V shed 2 bases and J 6 bases; nucleotides not matched to a gene: 5. The CDR3 loop spans 16 amino acids. CDR1 LNHDA and CDR2 SQIVND come from the germline V gene (reference sequence). CDR3 sequence reads: CASSISLAGGPGELFF. In DNA, the CDR3 is TGTGCCAGTAGTATATCTCTAGCGGGAGGCCCCGGGGAGCTGTTTTTT. Using reference TRBV19 and TRBJ2-2 for the parts outside the CDR3, the full variable domain is DGGITQSPKYLFRKEGQNVTLSCEQNLNHDAMYWYRQDPGQGLRLIYYSQIVNDFQKGDIAEGYSVSREKKESFPLTVTSAQKNPTAFYLCASSISLAGGPGELFFGEGSRLTVL.

This clonotype was counted a few times. This rearrangement joins TRBV28 to TRBJ1-5; TRBD1 matches 10 bases. The CDR3 has 15 amino acids. The germline CDR1 and CDR2 sequences are MDHEN and SYDVKM. Trimming took 5 bases from V and 2 from J; bases not matched to a gene: 3. The CDR3 reads CASSPGTGGNQPQHF. The CDR3 DNA follows: TGTGCCAGCAGTCCGGGGACAGGGGGCAATCAGCCCCAGCATTTT.

The chain joins TRBV5-1 to TRBJ1-4; D is possibly TRBD1 (5 bases). Germline CDR1 SGHRS, CDR2 YFSETQ. This CDR3 region has 14 residues. V was trimmed by 4 bases and J by 3 bases, leaving 10 bases between them. The DNA of the CDR3 is TGCGCCAGCAGCCTCCGGGACCCTAATGAAAAACTGTTTTTT. This sequence encodes CASSLRDPNEKLFF.

Ten or more counts support this clonotype. V gene TRBV29-1 combines with J gene TRBJ2-7; D possibly uses TRBD1 or TRBD2 (5 bases each). V was trimmed by 4 bases and J by 1 base, leaving 5 bases between them. Germline V gene sequence: CDR1 SQVTM, CDR2 ANQGSEA. This CDR3 has 11 residues. CDR3 DNA sequence: TGCAGCGTTGGGGGGTCCTACGAGCAGTACTTC. Translating it yields CSVGGSYEQYF.

This clonotype was observed a handful of times. This chain's CDR3 is CAILPPGIGEAFF. CDR3 DNA sequence: TGTGCCATCCTTCCCCCAGGGATAGGTGAAGCTTTCTTT. The chain recombines TRBV28 with TRBJ1-1, with a possible D match to TRBD1 (5 bases). The ends were cut back, 10 bases at V and 7 bases at J, with 19 bases in the middle. This CDR3 has 13 amino acids. Germline V gene sequence: CDR1 MDHEN, CDR2 SYDVKM.

There are many counts of this clonotype. The rearrangement links TRBV19 to TRBJ2-5, with 9 positions matching TRBD1. Germline V gene sequence: CDR1 LNHDA, CDR2 SQIVND (reference sequence). The CDR3 contains 15 residues. The V and J ends lost 7 bases and 3 bases, in that order; junction bases with no gene match: 9. Written as DNA, the CDR3 is TGTGCCAGTAATACCCGGACAGGGGCGAAAGAGACCCAGTACTTC. Translated: CASNTRTGAKETQYF. Drawing the rest from reference TRBV19 and TRBJ2-5, the complete variable domain is DGGITQSPKYLFRKEGQNVTLSCEQNLNHDAMYWYRQDPGQGLRLIYYSQIVNDFQKGDIAEGYSVSREKKESFPLTVTSAQKNPTAFYLCASNTRTGAKETQYFGPGTRLLVL.

This chain's CDR3 is CAISGVRAREQETQYF. Here the CDR3 DNA reads TGTGCCATCAGTGGGGTTCGAGCGCGGGAGCAAGAGACCCAGTACTTC. The chain has TRBV10-3 and TRBJ2-5, with 7 nucleotides matching TRBD2. The CDR3 totals 16 residues. Germline V gene lookup returns CDR1 ENHRY and CDR2 SYGVKD. The ends lost 4 bases at V and 2 bases at J; junction bases unmatched: 10.

This clonotype was seen only a few times. V gene TRBV29-1 combines with J gene TRBJ2-1; 12 bases map to TRBD2. The germline gives CDR1 SQVTM, CDR2 ANQGSEA. Unmatched junction bases numbered 10, after V lost 7 bases and J lost 9 bases. There are 14 residues in the CDR3. The CDR3 is CSAPRLAGVGEQFF. The CDR3 DNA sequence: TGCAGCGCCCCTAGACTAGCGGGAGTAGGTGAGCAGTTCTTC.

This chain uses TRBV29-1 with TRBJ2-4, with 7 bases aligning to TRBD1. Germline trimming cut 4 bases from V and 4 bases from J; bases unmatched to any gene: 4. Germline CDR1 SQVTM, CDR2 ANQGSEA. The CDR3 is 13 amino acids. Here the CDR3 DNA reads TGCAGCGTTGCGACAGGGCCAAAAAACATTCAGTACTTC. This encodes CSVATGPKNIQYF. Variable domain in full (rest from reference TRBV29-1 and TRBJ2-4): SAVISQKPSRDICQRGTSLTIQCQVDSQVTMMFWYRQQPGQSLTLIATANQGSEATYESGFVIDKFPISRPNLTFSTLTVSNMSPEDSSIYLCSVATGPKNIQYFGAGTRLSVL.

This clonotype was observed at least ten times. The chain has TRBV7-9 and TRBJ2-1; no clear D gene. Germline V gene sequence: CDR1 SEHNR, CDR2 FQNEAQ (reference sequence). The CDR3 is 11 amino acids. V gave up 4 bases and J gave up 3 bases, with 1 base separating them. CDR3 sequence (DNA): TGTGCCAGCAGCTACTACAATGAGCAGTTCTTC. Its translation: CASSYYNEQFF.

The chain couples TRBV29-1 to TRBJ2-3, with D tentatively TRBD1 (6 bases). There are 11 residues in the CDR3. Trimming removed 4 bases at V and 7 bases at J, with 9 bases between. Germline CDR1 SQVTM, CDR2 ANQGSEA. CDR3 sequence reads: CSVGTEYTQYF. The CDR3 DNA follows: TGCAGCGTTGGGACAGAATATACGCAGTATTTT.

The chain carries TRBV29-1 and TRBJ2-5; tentative D call: TRBD2 (5 bases). This CDR3 spans 13 amino acids. Trimming cost V 7 bases and J 1 base, with 13 bases left between them. Germline CDR1 and CDR2: SQVTM and ANQGSEA. DNA of the CDR3: TGCAGCGGCAAAACTAGATTCCAAGAGACCCAGTACTTC. Protein: CSGKTRFQETQYF.

This clonotype has a handful of counts. The chain is built from TRBV7-2 and TRBJ2-5; D may be TRBD1 or TRBD2 (6 bases each). The germline gives CDR1 SGHTA, CDR2 FQGNSA. Trimming pared 1 base from V and 5 bases from J, leaving 17 bases between. The CDR3 covers 16 residues. The CDR3 DNA sequence: TGTGCCAGCAGCTTAGGGCCGGGCGGGGACACGGAGACCCAGTACTTC. Protein: CASSLGPGGDTETQYF.

This clonotype was seen repeatedly, ten times or more. This sequence joins TRBV29-1 and TRBJ1-4; D not resolved. The CDR3 is made up of 13 amino acids. The V gene's germline CDR1 is SQVTM and CDR2 ANQGSEA. The ends were cut back, 7 bases at V and 0 bases at J, with 9 bases in the middle. Here the CDR3 DNA reads TGCAGCGGAACGGGTGCAACTAATGAAAAACTGTTTTTT. The encoded protein is CSGTGATNEKLFF.

This clonotype was detected only a few times. The rearrangement joins TRBV6-5 to TRBJ2-5, with D unresolved. The CDR3 totals 11 residues. The germline V and J ends were trimmed by 6 bases and 5 bases, with 7 bases remaining between them. Germline CDR1 MNHEY, CDR2 SVGAGI. CDR3 nucleotides: TGTGCCAGCAGAGGACCTGAGACCCAGTACTTC. Protein product: CASRGPETQYF.

This clonotype was counted many times. The V and J genes are TRBV6-5 and TRBJ1-2; D is unclear. The CDR3 contains 16 residues. The germline V and J ends were trimmed by 6 bases and 4 bases, with 21 bases remaining between them. Germline CDR1 reads MNHEY; CDR2 reads SVGAGI. The CDR3 sequence: CASSPTIAPRIYGYTF. CDR3 DNA sequence: TGTGCCAGCAGCCCCACTATCGCCCCCCGTATCTATGGCTACACCTTC.

This clonotype was counted only a few times. The genes are TRBV5-1 and TRBJ2-3; 10 positions agree with TRBD2. CDR1 is SGHRS, CDR2 YFSETQ, per germline. The ends lost 6 bases at V and 6 bases at J; junction bases unmatched: 10. The CDR3 is 15 residues long. This CDR3 reads CASTVAASGSDTQYF. CDR3 bases: TGCGCCAGCACCGTGGCGGCTAGCGGGAGCGATACGCAGTATTTT. Full variable domain (outside the CDR3, taken from reference TRBV5-1 and TRBJ2-3): KAGVTQTPRYLIKTRGQQVTLSCSPISGHRSVSWYQQTPGQGLQFLFEYFSETQRNKGNFPGRFSGRQFSNSRSEMNVSTLELGDSALYLCASTVAASGSDTQYFGPGTRLTVL.

This clonotype was seen ten or more times. The gene calls are TRBV6-2 or TRBV6-3 and TRBJ1-1; no firm D call. With 5 bases removed from V and 1 base from J, the gap between germline ends came to 5 bases. Germline V gene sequence: CDR1 MNHEY, CDR2 SVGEGT. The CDR3 loop spans 12 amino acids. This chain's CDR3 is CASSPWNTEAFF. The CDR3 DNA reads TGTGCCAGCAGTCCCTGGAACACTGAAGCTTTCTTT.

This clonotype was recorded a few times. The chain has TRBV20-1 and TRBJ2-1; 9 bases agree with TRBD2. V was pared by 1 base and J by 6 bases, with 7 bases of the junction left unmatched. This CDR3 is 15 amino acids long. CDR1 is DFQATT and CDR2 is SNEGSKA in the germline V gene (reference sequence). The CDR3 nucleotides are TGCAGTGCTAGAGTTCCGGGACTAGCCCTCAATGAGCAGTTCTTC. Translating it yields CSARVPGLALNEQFF.

This clonotype was counted between two and nine times. The chain links TRBV20-1 to TRBJ1-5; D unresolved. V lost 3 bases, J lost 3 bases, and 12 bases lay in between. The CDR3 has 14 amino acids. Germline loops: CDR1 DFQATT, CDR2 SNEGSKA (reference sequence). CDR3 sequence reads: CSASSGLPNQPQHF. The CDR3 nucleotides read TGCAGTGCTAGTTCAGGACTGCCCAATCAGCCCCAGCATTTT.